The 9 T cell receptor beta chains below all came from one sample that was sequenced in a study of spatial heterogeneity in lung cancer. Study-level results: For expanded intratumoral alpha and beta TCRs, counts tracked tumor mutation counts.

Their specific antigens are unknown. Stated time point: sample taken at primary tumor resection. TCRdb re-called the 5' RACE reads through MiXCR, storing one row per CDR3 protein. Counted here are under 20,000 distinct CDR3 sequences, 6.2% occurring once; the ten biggest clones make up approximately 6.8%. Specimen: lung tumor tissue, collected at surgery. These receptors all stem from a male donor with early-stage non-small cell lung cancer.

This clonotype has ten or more counts. As an off-target read in a library built for alpha chains, this beta chain has a frequency of little significance. This rearrangement joins TRBV5-1 to TRBJ1-6; D uncertain. Germline values: CDR1 SGHRS, CDR2 YFSETQ. The V end lost 5 bases, the J end lost 7 bases, and 16 bases lay between the germline ends. This CDR3 has 15 residues. The CDR3 region is CASRSHAATNSPLHF. The CDR3 region has the DNA TGCGCCAGCAGGTCCCACGCAGCGACGAATTCACCCCTCCACTTT.

Ten or more counts support this clonotype. Little can be read into the size of this beta chain, an off-target read in a library designed for alpha chains. The CDR3 reads CASSLAGLETNYGYTF. The CDR3, as DNA: TGCGCCAGCAGCTTGGCGGGACTGGAGACTAACTATGGCTACACCTTC. The rearrangement joins TRBV5-1 to TRBJ1-2; possibly TRBD1 for D (5 bases). CDR3 length: 16 residues. V was clipped by 0 bases and J by 0 bases, with 12 bases between them. The germline CDR1 and CDR2 sequences are SGHRS and YFSETQ.

This clonotype was seen repeatedly, ten times or more. Within a library made for alpha chains, this beta chain is off target, and its count is uninformative. This chain uses TRBV5-6 with TRBJ2-5, with 7 bases identical to TRBD2. Losses at the gene ends were 0 bases for V and 4 bases for J; bases not matched to a gene: 6. CDR1 and CDR2 from the germline V gene are SGHDT and YYEEEE. The CDR3 consists of 15 residues. The chain's CDR3 is CASSLAGLPRETQYF. Here the CDR3 DNA reads TGTGCCAGCAGCTTGGCGGGACTACCAAGAGAGACCCAGTACTTC.

In this sample, this clonotype turned up many times. This beta chain lies outside the target of a library built for alpha chains; its clone size means little. The V gene is TRBV28, the J gene TRBJ1-5, with TRBD1 matching 7 bases. Germline assignment: CDR1 MDHEN and CDR2 SYDVKM. The CDR3 sequence is 12 residues long. The trim removed 8 bases at V and 5 bases at J, leaving 3 bases unmatched. The CDR3 here is CASETGHQPQHF. The CDR3 nucleotides are TGTGCCAGCGAGACAGGGCATCAGCCCCAGCATTTT.

Turning to this clonotype: With the library built for alpha chains, this beta chain is off target and its frequency is not meaningful. The V and J genes are TRBV5-5 and TRBJ2-7, with TRBD1 identical over 9 bases. The CDR3 is 14 amino acids. CDR1 and CDR2 from the germline V gene are SGHKS and YYEKEE (reference sequence). Trimming took 4 bases from V and 6 from J; bases not matched to a gene: 8. The CDR3 protein is CASSRDRVSPEQYF. CDR3 nucleotide sequence: TGTGCCAGCAGCCGGGACAGGGTTTCTCCCGAGCAGTACTTC.

Many counts were recorded for this clonotype. This beta chain turned up in a library designed for alpha chains; as an off-target read, its abundance says little. The rearrangement links TRBV11-2 to TRBJ1-1, with no clear D. Trimming removed 3 bases at V and 2 bases at J, with 10 bases between. CDR1 and CDR2 from the germline V gene are SGHAT and FQNNGV. The CDR3 extends over 14 amino acids. DNA for the CDR3: TGTGCCAGCAGCTTTTTACGAGGTAACACTGAAGCTTTCTTT. Protein product: CASSFLRGNTEAFF.

This clonotype was seen repeatedly, ten times or more. A library prepared for alpha chains yielded this beta chain as an off-target read; its size is of little meaning. The chain recombines TRBV5-1 with TRBJ2-5; 10 bases are shared with TRBD2. J lost 3 bases, V lost 4 bases, and 3 bases had no gene match. The CDR3 loop spans 14 amino acids. In germline, CDR1 is SGHRS, CDR2 YFSETQ. The CDR3 nucleotides are TGCGCCAGCAGCCCGGGGACTAGCGAAGAGACCCAGTACTTC. This translates into CASSPGTSEETQYF.

This clonotype was recorded at least ten times. The library was designed around alpha chains, so this beta chain is a stray read whose abundance carries little weight. This chain uses TRBV9 with TRBJ2-7; no clear D gene. V gave up 0 bases and J gave up 4 bases, with 8 bases separating them. This CDR3 contains 13 residues. In germline, CDR1 is SGDLS, CDR2 YYNGEE. The CDR3 reads CASSVDLGYEQYF. The CDR3 nucleotides read TGTGCCAGCAGCGTAGATCTGGGGTACGAGCAGTACTTC.

This clonotype was seen repeatedly, ten times or more. This beta chain is off target for a library built for alpha chains, so its abundance means little. V is TRBV5-1 and J is TRBJ2-3; D gene uncertain. The V and J ends lost 0 bases and 0 bases respectively, with 5 bases between them. The germline gives CDR1 SGHRS, CDR2 YFSETQ. The CDR3 runs to 14 residues. The CDR3 sequence is CASSLEPSTDTQYF. The CDR3 DNA is TGCGCCAGCAGCTTGGAGCCGAGCACAGATACGCAGTATTTT.